This is a list of T cell receptor beta chains from one sample in a study of shared clonotypes between healthy human individuals. Repertoires were generated with immunoSEQ multiplex PCR, while TCRdb's copy carries only in-frame clones and drops some. The sample lists 950,000 to 1,200,000 clones; approximately 80% were seen once. The sample was memory CD4+ T cells from PBMCs. The receptors were sampled from a man aged 18-30 years in good health. Some clones in this sample may be carry-over from other donors' samples. The CDR3 runs from the conserved cysteine through the conserved F or W. A D gene is named only where the DNA matches it firmly. Part of the rows lack a size; the others show once, few, many or a class for expanded clones.

D gene: -; J gene: TRBJ2-5; clone size: -; V gene: TRBV7-3; CDR3 length: 16; CDR3 DNA: TGTGCCAGCAGCTCAGGCTGGCCGAGGGGCCAAGAGACCCAGTACTTC; CDR3 protein: CASSSGWPRGQETQYF
D gene: TRBD1; J gene: TRBJ2-7; clone size: -; V gene: TRBV11-1; CDR3 length: 15; CDR3 DNA: TGTGCCAGCAGCTCCATGGGACAGCCCACCTACGAGCAGTACTTC; CDR3 protein: CASSSMGQPTYEQYF
D gene: TRBD1; J gene: TRBJ1-2; clone size: -; V gene: TRBV27; CDR3 length: 15; CDR3 DNA: TGTGCCAGCAGTCCGCTGGGACAGGGAAGGAATGGCTACACCTTC; CDR3 protein: CASSPLGQGRNGYTF
D gene: -; J gene: TRBJ2-3; clone size: once; V gene: TRBV10-3; CDR3 length: 14; CDR3 DNA: TGTGCCATCAGTGAGTCAGGGGCCACAGATACGCAGTATTTT; CDR3 protein: CAISESGATDTQYF
D gene: -; J gene: TRBJ2-3; clone size: -; V gene: TRBV7-6; CDR3 length: 13; CDR3 DNA: TGTGCCAGCAGCCCCCCGGGTGCAGATACGCAGTATTTT; CDR3 protein: CASSPPGADTQYF
D gene: -; J gene: TRBJ1-6; clone size: -; V gene: TRBV5-4; CDR3 length: 13; CDR3 DNA: TGTGCCAGCAGCCCCTTAGGCGATTCACCCCTCCACTTT; CDR3 protein: CASSPLGDSPLHF
D gene: -; J gene: TRBJ2-1; clone size: -; V gene: TRBV2; CDR3 length: 15; CDR3 DNA: TGTGCCAGCAGTGTTGGGGACGGGCCTTGGAATGAGCAGTTCTTC; CDR3 protein: CASSVGDGPWNEQFF
D gene: TRBD1; J gene: TRBJ2-3; clone size: -; V gene: TRBV7-2; CDR3 length: 13; CDR3 DNA: TGTGCCAGCAGCGGGGACAGGGAAGATACGCAGTATTTT; CDR3 protein: CASSGDREDTQYF
D gene: -; J gene: TRBJ2-3; clone size: -; V gene: TRBV11-2; CDR3 length: 14; CDR3 DNA: TGTGCCAGCAGCTTAGGAGTACTCCCTGTGGCGCAGTATTTT; CDR3 protein: CASSLGVLPVAQYF
D gene: TRBD2; J gene: TRBJ2-2; clone size: -; V gene: TRBV9; CDR3 length: 16; CDR3 DNA: TGTGCCAGCAGCCAATCCCAGCGGGAAGGTTCCGGGGAGCTGTTTTTT; CDR3 protein: CASSQSQREGSGELFF
D gene: TRBD1; J gene: TRBJ2-3; clone size: -; V gene: TRBV6-1; CDR3 length: 15; CDR3 DNA: TGTGCCAGCAGTGATGCGAGACAGGGCTTGGATACGCAGTATTTT; CDR3 protein: CASSDARQGLDTQYF
D gene: TRBD2; J gene: TRBJ2-1; clone size: -; V gene: TRBV18; CDR3 length: 15; CDR3 DNA: TGTGCCAGCTCACCAGGACGGGGGAGGGACAATGAGCAGTTCTTC; CDR3 protein: CASSPGRGRDNEQFF
D gene: -; J gene: TRBJ1-1; clone size: -; V gene: TRBV2; CDR3 length: 14; CDR3 DNA: TGTGCCAGCAGGGAGGACAGAATGAACACTGAAGCTTTCTTT; CDR3 protein: CASREDRMNTEAFF
D gene: -; J gene: TRBJ1-1; clone size: few; V gene: TRBV11-2; CDR3 length: 14; CDR3 DNA: TGTGCCAGCAGCTTAACGAGCGGGGCTAGTGAAGCTTTCTTT; CDR3 protein: CASSLTSGASEAFF
D gene: -; J gene: TRBJ1-3; clone size: -; V gene: TRBV27; CDR3 length: 14; CDR3 DNA: TGTGCCAGCAGTAGTTTCAGGGGTGGAAACACCATATATTTT; CDR3 protein: CASSSFRGGNTIYF
D gene: -; J gene: TRBJ2-7; clone size: -; V gene: TRBV2; CDR3 length: 14; CDR3 DNA: TGTGCCAGCTCCAAGGACGCAACGACCTACGAGCAGTACTTC; CDR3 protein: CASSKDATTYEQYF
D gene: -; J gene: TRBJ1-3; clone size: -; V gene: TRBV19; CDR3 length: 13; CDR3 DNA: TGTGCCAGTAGCGGCCACCCTGGAAACACCATATATTTT; CDR3 protein: CASSGHPGNTIYF
D gene: -; J gene: TRBJ1-2; clone size: -; V gene: TRBV5-1; CDR3 length: 13; CDR3 DNA: TGCGCCAGCAGCTTAGGCCAGCTCTATGGCTACACCTTC; CDR3 protein: CASSLGQLYGYTF
D gene: -; J gene: TRBJ2-5; clone size: once; V gene: TRBV15; CDR3 length: 16; CDR3 DNA: TGTGCCACCAGCAGAGACGTCATGCAGGGTCAAGAGACCCAGTACTTC; CDR3 protein: CATSRDVMQGQETQYF
D gene: -; J gene: TRBJ1-3; clone size: -; V gene: TRBV5-5; CDR3 length: 15; CDR3 DNA: TGTGCCAGCAGGTTCCACTTGGGCTCTGGAAACACCATATATTTT; CDR3 protein: CASRFHLGSGNTIYF